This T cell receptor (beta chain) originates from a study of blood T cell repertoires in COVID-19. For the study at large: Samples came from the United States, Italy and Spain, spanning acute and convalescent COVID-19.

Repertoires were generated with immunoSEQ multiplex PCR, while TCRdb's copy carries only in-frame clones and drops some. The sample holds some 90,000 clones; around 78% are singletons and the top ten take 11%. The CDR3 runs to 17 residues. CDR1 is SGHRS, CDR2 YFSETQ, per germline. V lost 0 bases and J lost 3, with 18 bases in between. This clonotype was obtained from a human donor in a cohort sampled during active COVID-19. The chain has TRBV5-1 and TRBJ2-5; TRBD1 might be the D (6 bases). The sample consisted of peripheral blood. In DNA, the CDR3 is TGCGCCAGCAGCTTGGAGGGGTGGGGGCGAGGTAAAGAGACCCAGTACTTC. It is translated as CASSLEGWGRGKETQYF.